What follows are 12 T cell receptor beta chains derived from one specimen sequenced in a study of identifying expanded T cells in peripheral blood. The assay was immunoSEQ multiplex PCR, and TCRdb's table has in-frame clones only and misses some. Among about 110,000 clones, about 88% were seen once, and the ten largest hold just under 8.5%. Specimen: blood. The receptors here all came from a person aged 18-69 years in good health.

The chain combines TRBV2 with TRBJ2-1; 11 nucleotides align to TRBD2. The germline V gene has CDR1 SNHLY and CDR2 FYNNEI. V was clipped by 9 bases and J by 3 bases; unmatched bases: 4. The CDR3 contains 14 residues. The DNA for the CDR3 is TGTGCCAGTAGCGGGGGGGCAAACTACAATGAGCAGTTCTTC. Protein sequence: CASSGGANYNEQFF.

The rearrangement links TRBV2 to TRBJ2-1; D ambiguous. The V end lost 2 bases, the J end lost 9 bases, and 20 bases lay between the germline ends. CDR3 length equals 16 residues. Germline CDR1 and CDR2: SNHLY and FYNNEI. CDR3 sequence (DNA): TGTGCCAGCAGTGAAAATGATGTGGTTTTGGGTGGTGAGCAGTTCTTC. As protein: CASSENDVVLGGEQFF.

CDR3: CASSPNRGAFGNTEAFF. The CDR3, as DNA: TGTGCCAGCTCACCAAACAGGGGGGCTTTCGGGAACACTGAAGCTTTCTTT. This chain uses TRBV18 with TRBJ1-1, with 8 nucleotides matching TRBD1. CDR1 KGHSH and CDR2 LQKENI come from the germline V gene. The CDR3 totals 17 residues. V lost 2 bases to trimming and J lost 1 base; unmatched junction nucleotides: 9.

The J gene is TRBJ2-3, the V gene TRBV6-5, with D unclear. CDR1 and CDR2 (germline): MNHEY, SVGAGI. Trimming removed 2 bases at V and 6 bases at J, with 12 bases between. CDR3 length equals 14 residues. CDR3 in amino acids: CASSYRRGRDTQYF. The CDR3 DNA is TGTGCCAGCAGTTACCGGCGCGGTCGGGATACGCAGTATTTT.

This rearrangement joins TRBV25-1 to TRBJ1-2; D is undetermined. Germline lookup yields CDR1 MGHDK and CDR2 SYGVNS. This CDR3 has 15 amino acids. V lost 4 bases, J lost 1 base, and 13 bases lay in between. This chain's CDR3 is CASSGSRTDNYGYTF. In DNA form, the CDR3 reads TGTGCCAGCAGTGGGAGTCGGACGGATAACTATGGCTACACCTTC.

The V call is TRBV6-1, the J call TRBJ2-5; TRBD2 aligns across 12 bases. V dropped 6 bases and J dropped 4; count of bases not matched to a gene: 3. The CDR3 sequence is 14 residues long. CDR1 is MNHNS and CDR2 is SASEGT in the germline V gene. CDR3 sequence (DNA): TGTGCCAGCAGATCGGGACTAGCGGGAGAGACCCAGTACTTC. It translates to CASRSGLAGETQYF.

The CDR3 coding sequence is TGTGCCAGCAGTTTACCCGATCAAGAGACCCAGTACTTC. It encodes CASSLPDQETQYF. V and J are TRBV28 and TRBJ2-5, with D unresolved. V was clipped by 2 bases and J by 2 bases, with 6 bases between them. CDR1 is MDHEN and CDR2 is SYDVKM in the germline V gene. This CDR3 region has 13 residues.

The J gene is TRBJ1-2, the V gene TRBV7-9; D not resolved. V was cut by 5 bases and J by 3 bases, with 7 bases left in between. The CDR3 loop spans 12 amino acids. CDR1 is SEHNR, CDR2 FQNEAQ, per germline (reference sequence). CDR3 coding DNA: TGTGCCAGCAGCCTTGGGGACTATGGCTACACCTTC. Residues: CASSLGDYGYTF.

The genes are TRBV28 and TRBJ2-3; 8 nucleotides align to TRBD2. With 1 base clipped from V and 7 bases from J, the junction kept 7 bases outside the gene matches. This CDR3 is 15 amino acids long. The germline V gene has CDR1 MDHEN and CDR2 SYDVKM. The CDR3 nucleotides read TGTGCCAGCAGTTTATTGAATAGCGGGACGAATACGCAGTATTTT. Translation: CASSLLNSGTNTQYF.

The rearrangement joins TRBV7-3 to TRBJ2-1, with 10 positions matching TRBD1. The CDR3 is made up of 15 amino acids. CDR1 SGHTA and CDR2 FQGTGA come from the germline V gene. Losses at the gene ends were 4 bases for V and 6 bases for J; bases not matched to a gene: 6. The DNA of the CDR3 is TGTGCCAGCAGCTCGGGGACAGGGGTAATCAATGAGCAGTTCTTC. Its protein is CASSSGTGVINEQFF.

V and J are TRBV15 and TRBJ1-5; D gene ambiguous. The germline gives CDR1 LNHNV, CDR2 YYDKDF (reference sequence). The CDR3 covers 16 residues. V was trimmed by 0 bases and J by 6 bases, leaving 15 bases between them. As DNA, the CDR3 is TGTGCCACCAGCAGAGATAAGGGCAGAACGGGTCAGCCCCAGCATTTT. This encodes CATSRDKGRTGQPQHF.

The chain uses TRBV9 and TRBJ2-7; D not resolved. V was pared by 0 bases and J by 1 base, with 8 bases between. The CDR3 runs 14 residues. CDR1 and CDR2 (germline): SGDLS, YYNGEE. The CDR3 region has the DNA TGTGCCAGCAGCGTAGCAGTCAGTTCCTACGAGCAGTACTTC. It is translated as CASSVAVSSYEQYF.